A selection of T cell receptor beta chains follows, all from one sample in a study of T cells after yellow fever vaccination. Using its own MiXCR run on the 5' RACE reads, TCRdb lists one record per CDR3 protein. Found here are about 63,000 distinct CDR3 sequences, roughly 7.3% of them singletons; the top ten hold 30% to 45%. The material was CD8+ T cells sorted from PBMCs, obtained 15 days after the yellow fever booster vaccination. These receptors all stem from a man under 40 who received the YFV17D yellow fever vaccine. CDR3s include the opening cysteine and the closing phenylalanine or tryptophan. A D gene is named only where the DNA matches it firmly. Some rows have no size entry. The others give once, few or many, or a class for an expanded clone.

j_call d_call v_call clone_size cdr3_aa cdr3_nt
TRBJ2-2 - TRBV28 many CASSLSETGELFF TGTGCCAGCAGTTTATCAGAGACCGGGGAGCTGTTTTTT
TRBJ2-3 - TRBV5-1 many CASRGVGAALTDTQYF TGCGCCAGCCGGGGTGTGGGGGCAGCGCTCACAGATACGCAGTATTTT
TRBJ2-2 - TRBV18 many CADRERISTGELFF TGTGCCGATCGAGAGCGTATAAGCACCGGGGAGCTGTTTTTT
TRBJ1-4 TRBD1 TRBV4-3 many CASSQGDSPNEKLFF TGCGCCAGCAGCCAAGGGGACAGCCCTAATGAAAAACTGTTTTTT
TRBJ2-7 - TRBV14 - CASSQGSFSYEQYF TGTGCCAGCAGCCAAGGGTCGTTCTCCTACGAGCAGTACTTC
TRBJ2-7 TRBD2 TRBV6-2/TRBV6-3 many CATRLAGAYEQYF TGTGCCACTCGACTAGCGGGAGCCTACGAGCAGTACTTC
TRBJ2-1 TRBD2 TRBV7-2 few CASSLDSGRGYNEQFF TGTGCCAGCAGCTTAGATAGCGGGAGGGGATACAATGAGCAGTTCTTC
TRBJ2-3 - TRBV12-3/TRBV12-4 many CASSSDTEGPDTQYF TGTGCCAGCAGTTCGGATACGGAGGGCCCAGATACGCAGTATTTT
TRBJ2-2 - TRBV5-1 many CASSWGTGELFF TGCGCCAGCAGCTGGGGAACCGGGGAGCTGTTTTTT
TRBJ2-3 - TRBV4-3 many CASSQGWGDTQYF TGCGCCAGCAGCCAAGGATGGGGAGATACGCAGTATTTT
TRBJ2-1 - TRBV3-1 many CASSQEDWNEQFF TGTGCCAGCAGCCAAGAAGATTGGAATGAGCAGTTCTTC
TRBJ2-1 - TRBV5-1 many CASAGTLHNEQFF TGCGCCAGTGCCGGGACTCTTCACAATGAGCAGTTCTTC
TRBJ1-5 - TRBV2 many CASSVAAANWGNQPQHF TGTGCCAGCAGTGTCGCGGCCGCCAACTGGGGCAATCAGCCCCAGCATTTT
TRBJ2-5 TRBD1 TRBV5-1 few CASSLEGGFGETQYF TGCGCCAGCAGCTTGGAAGGGGGCTTCGGGGAGACCCAGTACTTC
TRBJ1-1 TRBD1 TRBV30 many CAWSVGTGRTEAFF TGTGCCTGGAGTGTCGGGACAGGCAGGACTGAAGCTTTCTTT
TRBJ2-2 TRBD1 TRBV5-6 many CASSLIGQGALSGELFF TGTGCCAGCAGCTTAATAGGACAGGGGGCGCTATCCGGGGAGCTGTTTTTT
TRBJ1-2 - TRBV28 many CASSFLQGHGYGYTF TGTGCCAGCAGTTTCTTGCAGGGGCACGGCTATGGCTACACCTTC
TRBJ2-7 - TRBV11-2 many CASSLRDETYEQYF TGTGCCAGCAGCTTACGGGACGAAACCTACGAGCAGTACTTC
TRBJ2-7 - TRBV5-4 - CASSLVGTLSSYEQYF TGTGCCAGCAGCTTGGTTGGGACTCTTAGCTCCTACGAGCAGTACTTC
TRBJ2-1 TRBD2 TRBV7-8 many CASSSLLLAGGPSYNEQFF TGTGCCAGCAGCTCCTTACTACTAGCGGGAGGGCCGTCGTACAATGAGCAGTTCTTC
TRBJ2-7 TRBD1 TRBV27 many CATGTGGSYEQYF TGTGCCACGGGGACAGGGGGCTCGTACGAGCAGTACTTC
TRBJ2-1 TRBD2 TRBV19 many CASSRLAGNNEQFF TGTGCCAGTAGCCGACTAGCGGGGAACAATGAGCAGTTCTTC
TRBJ2-7 TRBD2 TRBV6-5 many CASSYELAGEQYF TGTGCCAGCAGTTACGAACTAGCGGGTGAGCAGTACTTC
TRBJ2-3 - TRBV27 many CASTYVNTQYF TGTGCCAGCACTTACGTAAATACGCAGTATTTT
TRBJ2-2 - TRBV7-3 many CASSFDRAGELFF TGTGCCAGCAGCTTTGATAGGGCCGGGGAGCTGTTTTTT
TRBJ2-7 - TRBV7-9 many CASSSPGLPYEQYF TGTGCCAGCAGCTCCCCGGGACTTCCCTACGAGCAGTACTTC
TRBJ1-2 TRBD1 TRBV5-1 few CASSSGDSPYGYTF TGCGCCAGCAGCAGCGGGGACAGCCCCTATGGCTACACCTTC
TRBJ2-1 - TRBV2 - CAICPPQASSHPDYEQFF TGTGCCATCTGTCCTCCTCAGGCTAGTTCGCACCCGGACTATGAGCAGTTCTTC